This TCR beta chain was captured by sequencing in a study of blood T cells in healthy people across ages. Next came a second PCR, run for about 7 to 12 cycles, which used a sample-barcoded 5' primer along with a J-beta primer mix. TCRdb analysed the 5' RACE reads with MiXCR anew, one entry per CDR3 protein. Of about 1.1 million distinct CDR3 sequences in the sample, 35% to 45% are singletons; the top ten hold around 13%. This clonotype was observed a few times. V trimming: 8 bases; J trimming: 1 base; junction bases outside the gene matches: 7. CDR1 and CDR2 (germline): MGHDK, SYGVNS. The CDR3 loop spans 14 amino acids.

The receptor was isolated from a man aged 18-30 years in good health. The V gene is TRBV25-1, the J gene TRBJ1-1, with 7 bases that match TRBD1. Sequencing was done on a sample of blood. CDR3 nucleotides: TGTGCCAGCGGGCCCGGGACAGAGAACACTGAAGCTTTCTTT. Its translation: CASGPGTENTEAFF.